This TCR beta chain was sequenced during a study of long-term antiretroviral therapy in people with HIV. Notes on the study in general: HIV repertoires spanned narrower CDR3 length ranges than controls. The data indicate that diversity increased after ART but remained below transplant donor controls.

The immunoSEQ assay was v3.0, run at survey level. Samples were sequenced targeting roughly 35,000-50,000 T-cell genomes each. Profiled with immunoSEQ multiplex PCR; TCRdb holds only in-frame clones, not every one. The sample records about 25,000 clones, 65% to 90% being singletons. Regarding this clone: The antigen is unknown.

This CDR3 has 14 amino acids. In germline, CDR1 is SGHTA, CDR2 FQGTGA. The V end was cut by 3 bases, the J end by 3 bases, with 9 bases between. It was in the United States that all participants with HIV were treated. The specimen was unsorted PBMCs, collected 1.2 years after starting antiretroviral therapy. The chain couples TRBV7-3 to TRBJ1-3, with a weak D call TRBD1 (5 bases). The sequence was collected from a man over 45 with HIV. CDR3 loop: CASSLGGDGNTIYF. As DNA, the CDR3 is TGTGCCAGCAGCTTGGGAGGGGATGGAAACACCATATATTTT.